The clone carrying this T cell receptor (beta chain) was seen a handful of times. Its specificity is unknown. This sample was taken from a study of CD8 T cells in ankylosing spondylitis. Study results and caveats: There was a TCR beta motif, made of several highly homologous variants, that appeared characteristic of ankylosing spondylitis blood.

In making TCR beta libraries, quantitative 5'-RACE with molecular barcodes was used. TCRdb recomputed calls from the 5' RACE reads with MiXCR, one row per CDR3 protein. The sample lists fewer than 550,000 distinct CDR3 sequences, about 5.4% occurring once. CDR1 SGHRS and CDR2 YFSETQ come from the germline V gene. This CDR3 spans 14 amino acids. The germline V and J ends were trimmed by 4 bases and 3 bases, with 13 bases remaining between them. The rearrangement joins TRBV5-1 to TRBJ1-1; the D gene is possibly TRBD1 (6 bases). This receptor was identified in a male donor with ankylosing spondylitis. Input material: blood, either unsorted or a sorted T cell fraction (not recorded which). CDR3 DNA sequence: TGCGCCAGCAGCCCTACTAGGGGGGACACTGAAGCTTTCTTT. Protein sequence: CASSPTRGDTEAFF.